Following are 27 T cell receptor beta chains from one sample sequenced in a study of blood T cell repertoires in COVID-19. Assay used: immunoSEQ multiplex PCR; TCRdb lists only in-frame clones, some missing. This sample yields over 200,000 clones, of which over 70% are seen a single time; approximately 5.3% belongs to the top ten. Sequencing was carried out using peripheral blood. These receptors were obtained from a man at least 80 years old with acute or convalescent COVID-19.

This clone was seen only once. This chain joins TRBV7-6 and TRBJ1-1; 8 nucleotides match TRBD1. The CDR3 totals 17 residues. Germline CDR1 is SGHVS and CDR2 is FNYEAQ. With V trimmed by 4 bases and J by 3 bases, 13 bases remained unmatched. In nucleotides, the CDR3 is TGTGCCAGCAGCTCCCCCCCCGGGACAGGATCTGACACTGAAGCTTTCTTT. Amino acids: CASSSPPGTGSDTEAFF.

The chain employs TRBV7-9 and TRBJ2-5; TRBD1 might be the D (6 bases). Germline V gene lookup returns CDR1 SEHNR and CDR2 FQNEAQ (reference sequence). Trimming pared 5 bases from V and 6 bases from J, leaving 16 bases between. The CDR3 spans 14 residues. CDR3 DNA: TGTGCCAGCAGCATCAACAGGGATAGGAAGACCCAGTACTTC. It specifies CASSINRDRKTQYF.

V and J are TRBV5-1 and TRBJ1-6; 8 bases match TRBD1. The ends lost 0 bases at V and 8 bases at J; junction bases unmatched: 10. Germline-derived CDR1 and CDR2 are SGHRS and YFSETQ. The CDR3 extends over 17 amino acids. DNA for the CDR3: TGCGCCAGCAGCTTGGCCAGGGGGCAGATCGCGGATTCACCCCTCCACTTT. It is translated as CASSLARGQIADSPLHF.

The chain uses TRBV12-5 and TRBJ2-2; the D gene is possibly TRBD1 (6 bases). V was clipped by 5 bases and J by 1 base, with 11 bases between them. The CDR3 loop spans 15 amino acids. The germline V gene encodes CDR1 LGHNT and CDR2 FRNRAP. CDR3 in DNA: TGTGCTAGTGGTAGGACAGCCTTGAACACCGGGGAGCTGTTTTTT. Residues: CASGRTALNTGELFF. The full variable domain, completed using reference TRBV12-5 and TRBJ2-2, is DARVTQTPRHKVTEMGQEVTMRCQPILGHNTVFWYRQTMMQGLELLAYFRNRAPLDDSGMPKDRFSAEMPDATLATLKIQPSEPRDSAVYFCASGRTALNTGELFFGEGSRLTVL.

The chain uses TRBV5-4 and TRBJ2-7; 10 positions agree with TRBD1. The CDR3 runs 17 residues. V was clipped by 4 bases and J by 1 base; unmatched bases: 11. CDR1 and CDR2 (germline): SGHNT, YYREEE (reference sequence). The CDR3 DNA reads TGTGCCAGCAGCCGCCACCCGGGACAGGGGAGTTCCTACGAGCAGTACTTC. Translating gives CASSRHPGQGSSYEQYF.

The chain carries TRBV28 and TRBJ1-5, with D perhaps matching TRBD1 (5 bases). V gave up 7 bases and J gave up 4 bases, with 17 bases separating them. Looked up from germline, CDR1 is MDHEN and CDR2 is SYDVKM. The CDR3 length is 15 residues. This CDR3 reads CASMSGGVGNQPQHF. The CDR3 DNA reads as TGTGCCAGCATGTCAGGAGGGGTAGGGAATCAGCCCCAGCATTTT.

The rearrangement links TRBV14 to TRBJ2-7; the D gene is possibly TRBD2 (5 bases). CDR1 and CDR2 (germline): SGHDN, FVKESK. The CDR3 totals 9 residues. The CDR3 here is CASSQDSGV. The CDR3 DNA follows: TGTGCCAGCAGCCAAGATTCGGGGGTC.

The genes are TRBV11-3 and TRBJ1-2, with D unresolved. This CDR3 is built from 18 residues. V was clipped by 5 bases and J by 3 bases, with 25 bases between them. Germline CDR1 and CDR2: SGHNT and YENEEA. The CDR3 loop is CASSPSIWHGDFDYGYTF. In DNA form, the CDR3 reads TGTGCCAGCAGCCCTTCCATTTGGCACGGGGATTTTGACTATGGCTACACCTTC.

This clone was seen only a few times. This rearrangement joins TRBV28 to TRBJ2-2, with D maybe TRBD1 (6 bases). Trimming stripped 7 bases from V and 2 bases from J, with 17 bases between. Looked up from germline, CDR1 is MDHEN and CDR2 is SYDVKM. CDR3 length: 16 residues. The CDR3 loop is CASIQGLGTNTGELFF. The CDR3, as DNA: TGTGCCAGCATCCAGGGGCTAGGGACCAACACCGGGGAGCTGTTTTTT.

The rearrangement uses TRBV6-2 or TRBV6-3 and TRBJ2-7, with TRBD1 matching over 7 bases. CDR3 length equals 11 residues. Germline assignment: CDR1 MNHEY and CDR2 SVGEGT. V lost 5 bases to trimming and J lost 12 bases; unmatched junction nucleotides: 7. CDR3 sequence reads: CASSVTGTPYF. In DNA form, the CDR3 reads TGTGCCAGCAGTGTGACAGGGACGCCGTACTTC.

In this sample, this clone turned up once. The chain recombines TRBV2 with TRBJ2-5; 8 bases match TRBD2. J gave up 2 bases and V 4 bases, and 3 bases lay outside the gene matches. The CDR3 has 14 amino acids. Germline lookup yields CDR1 SNHLY and CDR2 FYNNEI. The CDR3 spells CASSVAGGQETQYF. In DNA, the CDR3 is TGTGCCAGCAGTGTTGCGGGGGGACAAGAGACCCAGTACTTC.

The chain combines TRBV24-1 with TRBJ1-2; D possibly corresponds to TRBD1 (5 bases). The CDR3 is 14 residues long. Germline V CDR1 and CDR2: KGHDR, SFDVKD. Trimming stripped 3 bases from V and 4 bases from J, with 11 bases between. The CDR3 coding sequence is TGTGCCACCAGTGATCCAGGGTTAAGCTATGGCTACACCTTC. Encoded protein: CATSDPGLSYGYTF.

This clone came up a few times. V is TRBV2 and J is TRBJ2-1; 12 bases map to TRBD2. The V segment lost 6 bases and the J segment 1 base; nucleotides outside the gene matches: 4. Germline V gene data show CDR1 as SNHLY and CDR2 as FYNNEI. The CDR3 covers 16 residues. CDR3 sequence: CASRRLAGVSYNEQFF. In DNA form, the CDR3 reads TGTGCCAGCAGGCGACTAGCGGGAGTGTCCTACAATGAGCAGTTCTTC.

This chain's CDR3 is CASTQSRGRGETQYF. The CDR3 nucleotides are TGTGCCAGCACCCAGTCAAGGGGGCGTGGGGAGACCCAGTACTTC. The chain is built from TRBV11-2 and TRBJ2-5; the match to TRBD1 covers 7 bases. Looked up from germline, CDR1 is SGHAT and CDR2 is FQNNGV. The CDR3 loop spans 15 amino acids. With 7 bases clipped from V and 5 bases from J, the junction kept 13 bases outside the gene matches.

This clone was recorded a few times. The chain joins TRBV7-9 to TRBJ1-3; D uncertain. Per germline, CDR1 SEHNR and CDR2 FQNEAQ (reference sequence). The CDR3 covers 16 residues. The ends were cut back, 4 bases at V and 2 bases at J, with 15 bases in the middle. The CDR3 coding sequence is TGTGCCAGCAGCTCAACGAAGGAGGGCCCTGGAAACACCATATATTTT. It encodes CASSSTKEGPGNTIYF.

This clone was recorded only once. V gene TRBV28 combines with J gene TRBJ2-1, with 8 bases identical to TRBD1. Trimming cost V 6 bases and J 6 bases; bases outside gene matches: 7. Germline CDR1 and CDR2: MDHEN and SYDVKM. There are 14 residues in the CDR3. The CDR3 DNA reads as TGTGCCAGCAGACCGACAGGGGCTCGCAATGAGCAGTTCTTC. This translates into CASRPTGARNEQFF.

The chain is built from TRBV2 and TRBJ2-7; D not certain. The CDR3 contains 13 residues. V lost 8 bases to trimming and J lost 7 bases, with 18 bases between them. Germline V gives CDR1 SNHLY, CDR2 FYNNEI. The CDR3, as DNA: TGTGCCAGCTGCGTTTCTCCCTTTCTGGAGCAGTACTTC. Residues: CASCVSPFLEQYF.

The chain couples TRBV18 to TRBJ2-7, with D unclear. The CDR3 contains 12 residues. Germline CDR1 KGHSH, CDR2 LQKENI. Trimming shortened V by 6 bases and J by 4 bases, and 10 bases separated the two germline ends. CDR3 sequence (DNA): TGTGCCAGCTCTCGTGCTAAATACGAGCAGTACTTC. It translates to CASSRAKYEQYF.

This sequence joins TRBV5-8 and TRBJ2-3; D is undetermined. V was trimmed by 3 bases and J by 3 bases, leaving 8 bases between them. The CDR3 loop spans 13 amino acids. Germline CDR1 reads SGHTS; CDR2 reads YDEGEE. As DNA, the CDR3 is TGTGCCAGCAGCTGGTCAGGAACAGATACGCAGTATTTT. Its translation: CASSWSGTDTQYF.

V gene TRBV4-1 combines with J gene TRBJ2-6; perhaps TRBD1 as D (5 bases). The ends were cut back, 0 bases at V and 2 bases at J, with 8 bases in the middle. Germline lookup yields CDR1 MGHRA and CDR2 YSYEKL. The length of the CDR3 is 16 residues. The CDR3 protein is CASSQETAPGANVLTF. In DNA form, the CDR3 reads TGCGCCAGCAGCCAAGAGACAGCTCCTGGGGCCAACGTCCTGACTTTC.

The chain uses TRBV28 and TRBJ2-1, with a tentative D call TRBD2 (6 bases). CDR3 size: 13 residues. Trimming removed 6 bases from V and 13 bases from J, with 19 bases in between. Germline V gene sequence: CDR1 MDHEN, CDR2 SYDVKM. CDR3 loop: CASRQGGPRDQFF. DNA for the CDR3: TGTGCCAGCAGACAAGGAGGGCCAAGGGATCAGTTCTTC.

The rearrangement joins TRBV2 to TRBJ2-5; tentatively, D is TRBD2 (5 bases). CDR1 and CDR2 from the germline V gene are SNHLY and FYNNEI. The CDR3 runs to 14 residues. Deletions cut 6 bases from V and 7 bases from J, with 18 bases between. The CDR3 DNA is TGTGCCAGCAGAGCGGCGGCATTGAAGACGACCCAGTACTTC. Translating gives CASRAAALKTTQYF.

This sequence joins TRBV5-6 and TRBJ2-5; 9 bases agree with TRBD1. The germline V gene has CDR1 SGHDT and CDR2 YYEEEE. V lost 2 bases and J lost 2; bases outside the gene matches: 1. There are 14 residues in the CDR3. CDR3 protein: CASSFGQGQETQYF. As DNA, the CDR3 is TGTGCCAGCAGCTTCGGACAGGGGCAAGAGACCCAGTACTTC.

The J gene is TRBJ1-3, the V gene TRBV3-1 (or the pseudogene TRBV3-2); D might be TRBD1 (6 bases). CDR1 and CDR2 (germline): LGHDT, YNNKEL (reference sequence). Trimming removed 6 bases at V and 2 bases at J, with 23 bases between. The CDR3 consists of 18 residues. The CDR3 DNA sequence: TGTGCCAGCAGTCCAGCCCCCGGGGAACAGGGAACTGGAAACACCATATATTTT. Translated, it gives CASSPAPGEQGTGNTIYF.

J is TRBJ1-1 and V is TRBV6-1, with 7 bases identical to TRBD1. This CDR3 has 14 residues. Germline V lookup: CDR1 MNHNS, CDR2 SASEGT. V was pared by 2 bases and J by 0 bases, with 0 bases of the junction left unmatched. CDR3 protein: CASSERGLNTEAFF. For the CDR3, the DNA is TGTGCCAGCAGTGAAAGGGGGCTGAACACTGAAGCTTTCTTT.

Points on this clone: The identical CDR3 is also encoded by other nucleotide sequences in the sample. V and J are TRBV28 and TRBJ2-1; 11 positions match TRBD2. CDR3 length: 15 amino acids. Looked up from germline, CDR1 is MDHEN and CDR2 is SYDVKM. The V gene end was trimmed by 6 bases and the J gene end by 3 bases; junction bases not matched to a gene: 4. In nucleotides, the CDR3 is TGTGCCAGCAGAACCACTAGCGGGAGCTACAATGAGCAGTTCTTC. This gives the protein CASRTTSGSYNEQFF.

The chain uses TRBV24-1 and TRBJ2-2; a possible D gene is TRBD1 (5 bases). Trimming cost V 10 bases and J 3 bases, with 23 bases left between them. The length of the CDR3 is 17 residues. Germline values: CDR1 KGHDR, CDR2 SFDVKD. The CDR3, as DNA: TGTGCCACAAACATAGTGGGGCCGCTTGGGGACACCGGGGAGCTGTTTTTT. The encoded protein is CATNIVGPLGDTGELFF.